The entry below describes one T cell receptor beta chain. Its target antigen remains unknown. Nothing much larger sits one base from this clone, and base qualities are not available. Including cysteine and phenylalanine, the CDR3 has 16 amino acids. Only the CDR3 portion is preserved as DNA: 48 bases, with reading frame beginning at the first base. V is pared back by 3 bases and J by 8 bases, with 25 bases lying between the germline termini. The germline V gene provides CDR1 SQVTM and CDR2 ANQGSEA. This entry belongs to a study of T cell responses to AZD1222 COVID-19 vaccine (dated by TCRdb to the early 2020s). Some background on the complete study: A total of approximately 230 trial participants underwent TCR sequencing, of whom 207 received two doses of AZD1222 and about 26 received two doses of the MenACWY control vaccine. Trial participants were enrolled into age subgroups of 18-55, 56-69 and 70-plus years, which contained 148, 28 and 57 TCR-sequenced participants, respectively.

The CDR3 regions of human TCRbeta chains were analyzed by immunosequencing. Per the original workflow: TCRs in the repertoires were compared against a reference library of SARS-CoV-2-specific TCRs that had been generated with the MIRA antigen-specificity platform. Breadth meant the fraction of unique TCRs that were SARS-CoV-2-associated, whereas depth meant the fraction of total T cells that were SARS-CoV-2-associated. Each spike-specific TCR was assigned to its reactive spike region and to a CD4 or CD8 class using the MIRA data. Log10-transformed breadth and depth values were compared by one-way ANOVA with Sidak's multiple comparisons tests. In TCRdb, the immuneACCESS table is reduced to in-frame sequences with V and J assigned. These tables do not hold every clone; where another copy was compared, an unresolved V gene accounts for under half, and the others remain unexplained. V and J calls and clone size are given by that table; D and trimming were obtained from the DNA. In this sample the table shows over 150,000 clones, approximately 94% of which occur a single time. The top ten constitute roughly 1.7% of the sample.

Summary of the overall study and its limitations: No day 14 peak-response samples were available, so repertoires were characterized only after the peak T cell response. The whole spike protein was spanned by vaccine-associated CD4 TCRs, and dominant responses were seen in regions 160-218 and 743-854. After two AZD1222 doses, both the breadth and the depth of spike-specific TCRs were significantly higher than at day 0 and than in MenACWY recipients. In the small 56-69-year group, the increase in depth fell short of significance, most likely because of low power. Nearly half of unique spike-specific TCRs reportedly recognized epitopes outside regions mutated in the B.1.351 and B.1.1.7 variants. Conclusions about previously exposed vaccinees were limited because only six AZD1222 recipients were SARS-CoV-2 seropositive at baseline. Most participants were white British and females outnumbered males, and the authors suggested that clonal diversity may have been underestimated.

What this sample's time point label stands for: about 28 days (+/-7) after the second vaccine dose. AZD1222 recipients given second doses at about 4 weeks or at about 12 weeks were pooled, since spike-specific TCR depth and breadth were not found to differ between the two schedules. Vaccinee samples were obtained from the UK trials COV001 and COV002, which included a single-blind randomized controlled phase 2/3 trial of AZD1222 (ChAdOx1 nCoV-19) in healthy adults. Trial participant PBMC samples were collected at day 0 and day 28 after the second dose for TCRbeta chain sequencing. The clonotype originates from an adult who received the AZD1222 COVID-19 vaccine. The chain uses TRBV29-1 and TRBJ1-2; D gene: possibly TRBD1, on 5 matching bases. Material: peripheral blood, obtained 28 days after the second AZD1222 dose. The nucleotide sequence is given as TGCAGCGTTGAGAGGGGTTGGGCAGGGCCAAGTCGGGGCTACACCTTC. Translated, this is CSVERGWAGPSRGYTF.